This T cell receptor beta chain is from a study of cytomegalovirus exposure and HLA in healthy donors. The donors comprised healthy bone marrow donors. Overall study findings and caveats: Rare sequences made up most TCRs, while some public TCRs were found in many donors.

With 4 bases removed from V and 1 base from J, the gap between germline ends came to 19 bases. Germline CDR1 KGHSH, CDR2 LQKENI. The CDR3 covers 17 residues. A multiplex PCR was run with 60 Vbeta primers and 13 Jbeta primers. Sequencing used immunoSEQ multiplex PCR; TCRdb keeps in-frame clones, though not all of them. The sample lists around 150,000 clones; roughly four fifths were seen once. This clone was counted at least ten times. What it recognizes is unknown. This chain links TRBV18 with TRBJ1-1; tentative D call: TRBD1 (5 bases). The TCR comes from a man over 45 in good health and CMV-seropositive. The sample taken for sequencing was PBMCs. The chain's CDR3 is CASSLGHAYVGNTEAFF. The CDR3 DNA is TGTGCCAGCTCACTAGGACACGCTTACGTCGGGAACACTGAAGCTTTCTTT.